This T cell receptor (beta chain) was found in a study of blood T cells in healthy people across ages. General study findings and limits: With age, beta diversity per million T cells declined roughly linearly, significantly by 30 to 40.

PCR was performed a second time for roughly 7 to 12 cycles using a sample-barcoded 5' primer and a J-beta primer mix. Through a template-switch adaptor with 12 random nucleotides, each cDNA molecule received a tag. Each single sample gave us at least 2.5 million CDR3-containing paired-end reads. TCRdb processed the 5' RACE reads anew with MiXCR; each CDR3 protein has one entry. The sample comprises over a million distinct CDR3 sequences, about 40% of which are singletons, and roughly 7.9% rests with the top ten. As for this clonotype: The antigen remains unidentified.

Peripheral blood from each donor was collected in a volume of approximately 10 milliliters. The V end was cut by 1 base, the J end by 5 bases, with 15 bases between. This CDR3 is built from 15 residues. Germline V gene lookup returns CDR1 SGHTA and CDR2 FQGNSA. The sequencing sample was made of blood. The receptor's source is a woman aged 18-29 years in good health. The genes are TRBV7-2 and TRBJ2-7; D call uncertain. CDR3 amino acids: CASSLGPGEWDEQYF. The CDR3 region has the DNA TGTGCCAGCAGCTTAGGGCCAGGAGAATGGGACGAGCAGTACTTC.